This TCR beta chain was sequenced for a study of CD8+ T cells in alopecia areata. Study as a whole: For treated patients, severity scores reflected the percentage of scalp area affected.

For this clone: Its antigen remains unknown.

Germline CDR1 reads MNHEY; CDR2 reads SVGAGI. Trimming stripped 6 bases from V and 6 bases from J, with 12 bases between. The CDR3 is 13 residues long. As to treatment: oral pan-JAK inhibitor, 5-10 mg twice daily. As part of sample collection, lesional scalp punch biopsies and peripheral blood were taken from alopecia areata patients. The study's findings and limits: Numerous expanded lesional clones remained in scalp and blood during tofacitinib. Among the 100 top clones, expanded CD8+ clones, like scalp clonality, were significantly decreased by tofacitinib.

RNA, once extracted, was reverse transcribed into cDNA for use as the sequencing template. Produced via immunoSEQ multiplex PCR; TCRdb's table is partial and in-frame only. Of 150,000 to 200,000 clones listed, 50% to 75% were seen once; the top ten hold around 15%. Here the sequenced sample was CD4+ T cells sorted from blood, taken at roughly week 58, from a patient treated with tofacitinib. The rearrangement uses TRBV6-5 and TRBJ2-1; D gene ambiguous. The receptor was isolated from a human donor with alopecia areata. The CDR3 loop is CASRLRPSNEQFF. The CDR3 coding sequence is TGTGCCAGCAGGCTACGACCGAGCAATGAGCAGTTCTTC.